This T cell receptor beta chain was recovered during a study of graft-versus-host responses after intestinal transplantation. Study at large: Recipients uniformly received anti-thymocyte globulin induction, followed by tacrolimus and steroids for two to four years. Points from the study as a whole: GvH clones turned up in recipient marrow; some had shown up first in ileum or blood. Peak circulating GvH clone levels tracked with early post-transplant HvG declines.

The length of the CDR3 is 16 residues. V was clipped by 5 bases and J by 0 bases, with 17 bases between them. Germline V gene data show CDR1 as SGHAT and CDR2 as FQNNGV. Clones were read by immunoSEQ multiplex PCR, and TCRdb kept only the in-frame ones, dropping some. The sample lists roughly 100,000 clones; roughly 90% were seen once. Of note for this clone: Antigen unknown.

The chain employs TRBV11-2 and TRBJ2-7, with D perhaps TRBD1 or TRBD2 (7 bases each). The clonotype originates from a human donor who received an intestinal transplant. Specimen: unstimulated CD4+ T cells sorted from spleen or lymph node cells, collected before intestinal transplant. The CDR3 DNA sequence: TGTGCCAGCAGCAAACAGGGGTGGGAGGGCTCCTACGAGCAGTACTTC. Translating it yields CASSKQGWEGSYEQYF.